This TCR beta chain appears in the sequencing data of a study of PD-1 blockade in classical Hodgkin lymphoma. Study findings and constraints: For complete responders, baseline diversity was comparable to that of newly diagnosed patients. Newly diagnosed patients reportedly trailed healthy donors in baseline TCR diversity. Repertoire differences have undefined causes, possibly disease activity or prior therapy. CD4+ but not CD8+ TCR diversity rose significantly by C4D1.

The CDR3 has 14 residues. Germline-derived CDR1 and CDR2 are MNHNY and SVGAGI (reference sequence). Trimming stripped 2 bases from V and 3 bases from J, with 11 bases between. Using immunoSEQ multiplex PCR, the repertoire was profiled, and TCRdb retains in-frame clones only, with some absent. Of almost 20,000 clones in the sample, over 60% were seen once. As regards this clone: Its antigen is currently unknown.

As for time point: cycle 4 day 1 (C4D1), after five to seven weeks of nivolumab. Every patient experienced relapse after autologous stem cell transplantation, and brentuximab vedotin exposure varied. The receptor comes from a human donor with classical Hodgkin lymphoma. The specimen comprised peripheral blood mononuclear cells (PBMCs), sampled before the fourth cycle of nivolumab. The chain links TRBV6-6 to TRBJ2-7; D perhaps matches TRBD1 (6 bases). Written as DNA, the CDR3 is TGTGCCAGCAGTTACGACAGGCCTCGCTACGAGCAGTACTTC. Translation: CASSYDRPRYEQYF.